This TCR beta chain was identified during a study of blood T cell repertoires in COVID-19. Germline V gene data show CDR1 as WSHSY and CDR2 as SAAADI. V was pared by 3 bases and J by 0 bases, with 12 bases between. The CDR3 spans 16 residues. Original analysis: For nucleated cells, counts were estimated from reference gene primer amplification. The repertoire was sequenced with immunoSEQ multiplex PCR; TCRdb's copy has only in-frame clones and lacks some. That table furnishes V, J and clone size, whereas the DNA furnished D and trimming. Of more than 100,000 clones detected, about 80% appear once; the ten largest clones hold 15% to 20%.

The receptor comes from a woman between 45 and 65 years old with acute or convalescent COVID-19. The sequenced sample was peripheral blood. J is TRBJ1-5 and V is TRBV10-2, with a weak D call TRBD1 (5 bases). CDR3: CASSDRGPASNQPQHF. Here the CDR3 DNA reads TGCGCCAGCAGTGATAGGGGCCCGGCTAGCAATCAGCCCCAGCATTTT.